The clone carrying this T cell receptor beta chain has only a few counts. This entry belongs to a study of T cells of healthy individuals. A single record per CDR3 protein comes from TCRdb applying MiXCR to the 5' RACE reads. The sample shows approximately 50,000 distinct CDR3 sequences, around 15% of them seen only once. The CDR3 has 13 amino acids. V and J are TRBV21-1 and TRBJ2-4. TRBV21-1 is listed as a pseudogene. The source of this sequence is a human donor in good health. This chain's CDR3 is CASSKTGKNIQYF. CDR3 in DNA: TGTGCCAGCAGCAAAACGGGCAAAAACATTCAGTACTTC.